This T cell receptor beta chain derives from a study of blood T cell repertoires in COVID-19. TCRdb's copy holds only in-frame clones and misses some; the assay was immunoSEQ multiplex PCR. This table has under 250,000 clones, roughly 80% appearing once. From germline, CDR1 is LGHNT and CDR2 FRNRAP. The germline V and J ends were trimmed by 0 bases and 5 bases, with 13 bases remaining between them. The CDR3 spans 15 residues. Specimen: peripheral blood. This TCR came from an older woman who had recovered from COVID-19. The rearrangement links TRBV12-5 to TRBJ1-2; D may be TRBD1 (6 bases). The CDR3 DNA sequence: TGTGCTAGTGGTTTGGTACCTTGGACAGCTTATGGCTACACCTTC. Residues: CASGLVPWTAYGYTF.